This TCR beta chain was profiled in a study of CD8+ T cells in alopecia areata. The overall study: Oral tofacitinib, 5 to 10 mg twice daily, was given in an open-label trial. Study-wide results and limits: A great number of expanded lesional clones endured in scalp and blood during tofacitinib. Higher clonality than in normal scalp was seen in lesional scalp, especially alopecia totalis/universalis. How baseline CD8+ expansion relates to response remains uncertain (there was one nonresponder).

After isolation, RNA underwent reverse transcription to generate cDNA as the sequencing template. Data came from immunoSEQ multiplex PCR; TCRdb stores just in-frame clones and leaves some out. Of 180,000 or so clones listed, 50% to 75% were seen once; the top ten hold about a sixth. The treatment was: oral pan-JAK inhibitor, 5-10 mg twice daily. As for this clone: The antigen remains unidentified. The identical CDR3 is also encoded by other nucleotide sequences in the sample.

Germline CDR1 GTSNPN, CDR2 SVGIG (reference sequence). Trimming took 1 base from V and 0 from J, leaving 6 bases between them. CDR3 size: 13 residues. The receptor was derived from a human donor with alopecia areata. The chain is built from TRBV30 and TRBJ1-1; D is ambiguous. This specimen was CD4+ T cells sorted from blood, taken around week 55, from a patient treated with tofacitinib. The CDR3 protein is CAWSGQMNTEAFF. The CDR3 DNA reads TGTGCCTGGAGTGGCCAGATGAACACTGAAGCTTTCTTT.